Sequencing of this T cell receptor (beta chain) was carried out in a study of Ad26.COV2.S vaccination and SARS-CoV-2 variants. Study-level information: COV1001, an Ad26.COV2.S trial, supplied this vaccine-arm donor.

The protocol was immunoSEQ multiplex PCR, while the TCRdb copy is restricted to in-frame clones and leaves out a portion. This table holds about 330,000 clones, roughly 90% found once. Trimming removed 0 bases at V and 1 base at J, with 21 bases between. Germline V lookup: CDR1 LNHNV, CDR2 YYDKDF (reference sequence). This CDR3 is built from 19 residues. Documented treatment: roughly 19 received Ad26.COV2.S at low or high dose, single or two shots; 5 received placebo; per-sample allocation not given. The samples date from day 63 after the first vaccine or placebo injection. In the vaccine, an Ad26 vector expressed the SARS-CoV-2 spike of the Wuhan strain.

V gene TRBV15 combines with J gene TRBJ1-1; D remains ambiguous. The source material was peripheral blood, sampled in a trial of Ad26.COV2.S vaccine versus placebo. The clonotype comes from a person aged 18 to 59 who received the Ad26.COV2.S COVID-19 vaccine or a placebo. In DNA, the CDR3 is TGTGCCACCAGCAGAGATAGAAACAGAGTGCAGATCAGGAACACTGAAGCTTTCTTT. Translated, it gives CATSRDRNRVQIRNTEAFF.